This passage covers 5 T cell receptor beta chains from one sample sequenced in a study of T-cell memory formation after mild COVID-19. TCRdb processed the 5' RACE reads anew with MiXCR; each CDR3 protein has one entry. The data hold approximately 100,000 distinct CDR3 sequences, with approximately 10% observed a single time. The sample comprised PBMCs or a T cell subset sorted from them (not recorded which). These receptors were taken from a man in his late teens or twenties who had mild COVID-19 (a few samples of this study predate the infection). Cell type and time point are not known.

The chain uses TRBV10-3 and TRBJ1-5; no reliable D call. CDR3 length equals 13 residues. Trimming took 4 bases from V and 2 from J, leaving 6 bases between them. The V gene's germline CDR1 is ENHRY and CDR2 SYGVKD. DNA for the CDR3: TGTGCCATCAGTGTCCGACGCAATCAGCCCCAGCATTTT. Translated: CAISVRRNQPQHF.

In its sample, this clonotype was seen a few times. V and J are TRBV19 and TRBJ2-7; TRBD1 matches 8 bases. This CDR3 is built from 14 residues. Germline CDR1 is LNHDA and CDR2 is SQIVND (reference sequence). J was trimmed by 4 bases and V by 5 bases; bases with no gene match: 7. DNA of the CDR3: TGTGCCAGTAGTGCCAGGGGGCTTGGGTACGAGCAGTACTTC. It is translated as CASSARGLGYEQYF.

There are a few counts of this clonotype. The genes are TRBV4-3 and TRBJ2-3; 11 bases line up with TRBD1. Germline CDR1 LGHNA, CDR2 YSLEER. Unmatched junction bases numbered 4, after V lost 1 base and J lost 10 bases. The CDR3 runs 14 residues. Here the CDR3 DNA reads TGCGCCAGCAGCCAAGTTCCGGACAGGGGGCCGCAGTATTTT. As protein: CASSQVPDRGPQYF.

V is TRBV6-2 or TRBV6-3 and J is TRBJ1-1; D is uncertain. Germline V gives CDR1 MNHEY, CDR2 SVGEGT. V was trimmed by 6 bases and J by 1 base, leaving 12 bases between them. This CDR3 contains 14 residues. CDR3 DNA sequence: TGTGCCAGCAGGCAACTCTCTGGGAACACTGAAGCTTTCTTT. Translated, it gives CASRQLSGNTEAFF.

Only a few counts were recorded for this clonotype. The chain employs TRBV6-6 and TRBJ1-1, with D uncertain. CDR1 MNHNY and CDR2 SVGAGI come from the germline V gene (reference sequence). The CDR3 totals 12 residues. V was pared by 8 bases and J by 1 base, with 8 bases between. For the CDR3, the DNA is TGTGCCAGCGTTTTGGGGAACACTGAAGCTTTCTTT. Residues: CASVLGNTEAFF.